The clone carrying this T cell receptor (beta chain) turned up a few times. Using a J-beta primer mix together with a sample-barcoded 5' primer, a second PCR was run for roughly 7 to 12 cycles. In TCRdb, the 5' RACE reads were re-called with MiXCR into one record per CDR3 protein. Here the sample spans approximately 1.5 million distinct CDR3 sequences, about 35% being singletons. The sample is drawn from a study of blood T cells in healthy people across ages. The V and J ends lost 6 bases and 0 bases, in that order; junction bases with no gene match: 2. CDR1 MNHGY and CDR2 SAAAGT come from the germline V gene. This CDR3 has 14 residues.

The specimen sequenced was blood. The rearrangement uses TRBV6-8 and TRBJ1-1; 9 nucleotides match TRBD1. The source is a young woman in good health. The CDR3 loop is CASRGTGMNTEAFF. The CDR3 DNA is TGTGCCAGCAGAGGGACAGGGATGAACACTGAAGCTTTCTTT.